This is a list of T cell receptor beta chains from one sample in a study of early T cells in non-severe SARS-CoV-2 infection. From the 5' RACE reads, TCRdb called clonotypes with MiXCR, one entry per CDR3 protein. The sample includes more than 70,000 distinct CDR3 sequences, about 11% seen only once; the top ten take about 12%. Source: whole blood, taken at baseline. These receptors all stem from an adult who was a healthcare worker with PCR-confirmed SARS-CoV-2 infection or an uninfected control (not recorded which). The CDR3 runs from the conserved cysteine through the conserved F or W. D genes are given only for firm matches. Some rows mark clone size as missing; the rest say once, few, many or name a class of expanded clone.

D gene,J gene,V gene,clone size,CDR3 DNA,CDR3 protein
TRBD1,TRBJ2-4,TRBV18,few,TGTGCCAGCTCACTCCAACCCGCGGACAGGACGGTCGGCCGGGCCAAAAACATTCAGTACTTC,CASSLQPADRTVGRAKNIQYF
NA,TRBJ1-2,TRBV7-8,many,TGTGCCAGCAGCTTAGCGCCGACAAGAGCTAACTATGGCTACACCTTC,CASSLAPTRANYGYTF
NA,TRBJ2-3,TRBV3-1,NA,TGTGCCAGCAGCCAACAGAGGGGGAGCACAGATACGCAGTATTTT,CASSQQRGSTDTQYF
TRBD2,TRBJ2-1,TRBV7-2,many,TGTGCCAGCAGCTTAAACGGGAGGTCCTACAATGAGCAGTTCTTC,CASSLNGRSYNEQFF
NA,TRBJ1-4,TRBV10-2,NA,TGCGCCAGCAGTGAGACGGGGGGTTCCCGTGAAAAACTGTTTTTT,CASSETGGSREKLFF
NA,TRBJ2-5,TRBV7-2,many,TGTGCCAGCAGCTCCCTCGAAGGACCGAAGGTTGAGACCCAGTACTTC,CASSSLEGPKVETQYF
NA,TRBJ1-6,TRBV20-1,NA,TGCAGTGCTCTCCGACAGATAAATTCACCCCTCCACTTT,CSALRQINSPLHF
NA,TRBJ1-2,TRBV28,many,TGTGGAGCCGGGGTAGGGTATGGCTACACCTTC,CGAGVGYGYTF
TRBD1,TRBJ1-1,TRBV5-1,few,TGCGCCAGCAGCTTTGGGGCAGGGGGTCAGAACACTGAAGCTTTCTTT,CASSFGAGGQNTEAFF
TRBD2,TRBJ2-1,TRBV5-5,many,TGTGCCAGCAGCTTACCGCTAGCGGGGGTCTACAATGAGCAGTTCTTC,CASSLPLAGVYNEQFF
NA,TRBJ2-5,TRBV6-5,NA,TGTGCCAGCAGTTACTTCACCGGGGCTCAACAAGAGACCCAGTACTTC,CASSYFTGAQQETQYF
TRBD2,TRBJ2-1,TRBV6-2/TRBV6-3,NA,TGTGCCAGCAGCAGACTAGCGGGGGGCTACAATGAGCAGTTCTTC,CASSRLAGGYNEQFF
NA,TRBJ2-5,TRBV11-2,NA,TGTGCCAGCAGCTCAAGGGGGTTGCTTATACCGGGAGAGACCCAGTACTTC,CASSSRGLLIPGETQYF
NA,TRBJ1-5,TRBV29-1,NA,TGCAGTATCAGTCAGGGAGATCAGCCCCAGCATTTT,CSISQGDQPQHF
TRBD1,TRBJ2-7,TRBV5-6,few,TGTGCCAGCAGCTCCCCCGGGACAGGGGTGTACGAGCAGTACTTC,CASSSPGTGVYEQYF
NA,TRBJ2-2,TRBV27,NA,TGTGCCAGCAGTTTAGCGTCTCGCACCGGGGAGCTGTTTTTT,CASSLASRTGELFF
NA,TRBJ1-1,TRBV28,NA,TGTGCCAGCAGTTTGGGCGGGTTCATGAACACTGAAGCTTTCTTT,CASSLGGFMNTEAFF
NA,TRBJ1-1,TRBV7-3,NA,TGTGCCAGCAGCCCTCGGACAGCCAGCGTCACTGAAGCTTTCTTT,CASSPRTASVTEAFF
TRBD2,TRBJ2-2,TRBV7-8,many,TGTGCCAGCAGGATTAGCGGGGTCGACACCGGGGAGCTGTTTTTT,CASRISGVDTGELFF
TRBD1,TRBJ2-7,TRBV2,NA,TGTGCCAGCAGTGGTGGAAAGGGGGCTGTAGAGCAGTACTTC,CASSGGKGAVEQYF
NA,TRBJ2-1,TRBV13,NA,TGTGCCAGCAGCTTAGGTCGGGACGGTTACAATGAGCAGTTCTTC,CASSLGRDGYNEQFF
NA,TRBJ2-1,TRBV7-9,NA,TGTGCCAGCACCTGGCAAAATGAGCAGTTCTTC,CASTWQNEQFF
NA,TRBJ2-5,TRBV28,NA,TGTGCCAGCAGTTTACCGGGGAGGACCGAGTGGCCGGAGACCCAGTACTTC,CASSLPGRTEWPETQYF
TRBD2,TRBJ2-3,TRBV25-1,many,TGTGCCAGCAGTGACTCCTTGCCGAGGACTAGCGGCGTCGGGGATACGCAGTATTTT,CASSDSLPRTSGVGDTQYF
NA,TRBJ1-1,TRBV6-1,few,TGTGCCAGCAGTGGACACGGGAACACTGAAGCTTTCTTT,CASSGHGNTEAFF